This paragraph covers one T cell receptor (beta chain) sequence. What it binds is not known. The CDR3 sequence is 15 residues long. From germline, CDR1 is LNHNV and CDR2 YYDKDF (reference sequence). Trimming took 1 base from V and 3 from J; bases not matched to a gene: 3. Measured with immunoSEQ multiplex PCR; TCRdb has only the in-frame clones, and not every one. The table has 190,000 or so clones, approximately 68% seen once. The data stem from a study of cytotoxic CD8 clonotypes in ibrutinib-treated CLL. Findings of the study overall: Contraction or stability on treatment was seen for public clonotypes, which were uncommon. Increased clonality at ibrutinib response gave way to a return toward baseline at progression. At baseline, clonality was higher than in age-matched healthy donors and correlated with CD8+ counts.

V and J are TRBV15 and TRBJ2-7; 10 bases are a match to TRBD2. The clonotype originates from a human donor with chronic lymphocytic leukemia. Specimen: PBMCs, collected after 24 months of ibrutinib treatment. CDR3 nucleotides: TGTGCCACCAGCAGAGGGACTAGCGGCGACTACGAGCAGTACTTC. Protein sequence: CATSRGTSGDYEQYF.